This T cell receptor (beta chain) was identified during a study of cytomegalovirus exposure and HLA in healthy donors. Background on the study: Early released data had about 80 million unique TCRs, all coming from HLA-typed donors. Findings and limits, study-wide: TCR beta V- and J-gene trimming was later associated with a missense DCLRE1C variant.

This clone was counted only a few times. Its antigen is not identified. It was with 60 Vbeta and 13 Jbeta primers that the PCR ran. Libraries were prepared by immunoSEQ multiplex PCR; TCRdb keeps only in-frame clonotypes and omits some of them. This repertoire shows about 140,000 clones, approximately 72% found once; its top ten account for approximately 6.5%. V trimming: 4 bases; J trimming: 4 bases; junction bases outside the gene matches: 18. This CDR3 region has 18 residues. CDR1 is SGHRS and CDR2 is YFSETQ in the germline V gene. The sequencing sample was made of PBMCs. V is TRBV5-1 and J is TRBJ1-1, with TRBD1 matching over 8 bases. The TCR originated in a woman aged 55-70 years in good health and CMV-seronegative. The CDR3 loop is CASSPWGGQADRSTEAFF. The CDR3 nucleotides are TGCGCCAGCAGCCCCTGGGGGGGACAGGCCGATAGAAGCACTGAAGCTTTCTTT.